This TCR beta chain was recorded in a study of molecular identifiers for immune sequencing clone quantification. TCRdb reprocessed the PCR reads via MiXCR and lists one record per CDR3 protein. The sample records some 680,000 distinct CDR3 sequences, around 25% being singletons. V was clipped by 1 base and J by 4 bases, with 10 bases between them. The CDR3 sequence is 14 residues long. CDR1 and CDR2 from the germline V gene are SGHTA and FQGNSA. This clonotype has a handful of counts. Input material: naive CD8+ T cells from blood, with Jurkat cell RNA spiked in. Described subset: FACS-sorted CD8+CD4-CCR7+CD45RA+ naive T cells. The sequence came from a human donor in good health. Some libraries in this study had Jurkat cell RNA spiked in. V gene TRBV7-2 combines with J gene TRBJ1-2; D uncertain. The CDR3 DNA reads TGTGCCAGCAGCTTAGTGGGCACACCCTATGGCTACACCTTC. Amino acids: CASSLVGTPYGYTF.